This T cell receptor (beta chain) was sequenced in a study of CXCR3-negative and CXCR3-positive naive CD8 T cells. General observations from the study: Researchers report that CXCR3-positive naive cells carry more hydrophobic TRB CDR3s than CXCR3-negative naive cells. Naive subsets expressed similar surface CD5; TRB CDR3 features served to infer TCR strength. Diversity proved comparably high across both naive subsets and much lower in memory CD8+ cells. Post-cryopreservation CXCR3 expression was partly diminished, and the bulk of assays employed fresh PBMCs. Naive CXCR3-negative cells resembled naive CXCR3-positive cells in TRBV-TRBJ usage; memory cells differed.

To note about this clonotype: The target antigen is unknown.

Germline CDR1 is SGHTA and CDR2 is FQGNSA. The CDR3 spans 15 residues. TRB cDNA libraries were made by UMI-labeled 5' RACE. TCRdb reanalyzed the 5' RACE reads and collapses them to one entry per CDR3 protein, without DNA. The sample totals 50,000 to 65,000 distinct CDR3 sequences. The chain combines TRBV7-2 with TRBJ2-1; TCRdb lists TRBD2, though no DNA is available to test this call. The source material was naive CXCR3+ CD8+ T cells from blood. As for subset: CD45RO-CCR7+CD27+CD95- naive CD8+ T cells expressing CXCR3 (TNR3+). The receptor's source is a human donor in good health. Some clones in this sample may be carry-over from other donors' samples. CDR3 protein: CASSLEGSGPGEQFF.